The 18 T cell receptor beta chains in this list originate from one sample, sequenced in a study of T cells in localized non-small cell lung cancer. Sequencing was performed with immunoSEQ multiplex PCR; in TCRdb, only in-frame clones are kept and a portion is missing. The sample lists about 64,000 clones, roughly 79% occurring once. This specimen was PBMCs, taken before any cancer treatment. These receptor sequences come from a man between 40 and 75 years old with stage II lung adenocarcinoma.

The V gene is TRBV7-9, the J gene TRBJ2-7; D ambiguous. CDR3 length: 12 amino acids. V lost 2 bases and J 3 bases, leaving 5 bases between the germline ends. Germline lookup yields CDR1 SEHNR and CDR2 FQNEAQ (reference sequence). CDR3 residues: CASSLYGYEQYF. CDR3 DNA sequence: TGTGCCAGCAGCTTATACGGCTACGAGCAGTACTTC.

The chain combines TRBV2 with TRBJ2-1; D is unclear. The CDR3 sequence is 15 residues long. CDR1 and CDR2 from the germline V gene are SNHLY and FYNNEI. V lost 10 bases and J lost 6, with 22 bases in between. The CDR3 coding sequence is TGTGCCACTGGTCACCTCTTAAGTTCGTCCAATGAGCAGTTCTTC. It is translated as CATGHLLSSSNEQFF.

The J gene is TRBJ2-1, the V gene TRBV6-5; 10 positions match TRBD2. The CDR3 has 15 residues. V shed 5 bases, J shed 9 bases, and the junction held 10 bases outside the gene matches. Germline CDR1 and CDR2: MNHEY and SVGAGI. CDR3 amino acids: CASSILSGRAFEQFF. CDR3 nucleotide sequence: TGTGCCAGCAGTATCCTAAGCGGGAGGGCCTTTGAGCAGTTCTTC.

J is TRBJ2-2 and V is TRBV5-4, with 14 bases fitting TRBD2. This CDR3 is built from 20 residues. Looked up from germline, CDR1 is SGHNT and CDR2 is YYREEE (reference sequence). V dropped 3 bases and J dropped 1; count of bases not matched to a gene: 11. The CDR3 sequence is CASSSPGLAGELGNTGELFF. In DNA, the CDR3 is TGTGCCAGCAGCTCTCCGGGACTAGCGGGAGAGCTGGGGAACACCGGGGAGCTGTTTTTT.

This clone showed up just a few times. It is likely a read error, because the conserved phenylalanine at the end of the CDR3 is missing. The limits of the CDR3 on the DNA are not certain, so only TCRdb's listed CDR3 is given. The chain has TRBV21-1 and TRBJ1-2. TRBV21-1 corresponds to a pseudogene. A total of 11 residues make up the CDR3, ends included. CDR3 residues: CASSQGARTWI.

This clone was counted a few times. The J gene is TRBJ1-5, the V gene TRBV30; the D gene is possibly TRBD1 (5 bases). Germline V CDR1 and CDR2: GTSNPN, SVGIG (reference sequence). V dropped 1 base and J dropped 2 bases, with 9 bases sitting between them. The CDR3 loop spans 14 amino acids. CDR3 protein: CAWSAGTGNQPQHF. The CDR3 bases are TGTGCCTGGAGTGCAGGGACTGGCAATCAGCCCCAGCATTTT.

This clone has more than one count but fewer than ten. V usage is TRBV7-3 and J usage is TRBJ2-3; D may be TRBD2 (5 bases). V shed 5 bases and J shed 6 bases, with 15 bases lying between them. The CDR3 runs to 14 residues. Germline V gene data show CDR1 as SGHTA and CDR2 as FQGTGA. The chain's CDR3 is CASSPRGPPDTQYF. CDR3 sequence (DNA): TGTGCCAGCAGCCCCCGGGGTCCTCCGGATACGCAGTATTTT. Supplemented by reference TRBV7-3 and TRBJ2-3, the full variable domain reads GAGVSQTPSNKVTEKGKYVELRCDPISGHTALYWYRQSLGQGPEFLIYFQGTGAADDSGLPNDRFFAVRPEGSVSTLKIQRTERGDSAVYLCASSPRGPPDTQYFGPGTRLTVL.

V and J are TRBV5-1 and TRBJ2-7; a possible D gene is TRBD2 (5 bases). Per the germline V gene, CDR1 is SGHRS and CDR2 is YFSETQ. The CDR3 is made up of 15 amino acids. The germline V and J ends were trimmed by 0 bases and 0 bases, with 10 bases remaining between them. CDR3 bases: TGCGCCAGCAGCTTGGGAGGGTCGAGCTCCTACGAGCAGTACTTC. Amino acid sequence: CASSLGGSSSYEQYF. Using reference TRBV5-1 and TRBJ2-7 for the parts outside the CDR3, the full variable domain is KAGVTQTPRYLIKTRGQQVTLSCSPISGHRSVSWYQQTPGQGLQFLFEYFSETQRNKGNFPGRFSGRQFSNSRSEMNVSTLELGDSALYLCASSLGGSSSYEQYFGPGTRLTVT.

The genes are TRBV6-5 and TRBJ1-5, with D possibly being TRBD1 (5 bases). The CDR3 has 14 residues. The ends were cut back, 6 bases at V and 6 bases at J, with 15 bases in the middle. The germline V gene has CDR1 MNHEY and CDR2 SVGAGI. The CDR3 spells CASSTRVASQPQHF. In DNA form, the CDR3 reads TGTGCCAGCAGCACCAGGGTCGCCAGTCAGCCCCAGCATTTT.

This chain links TRBV9 with TRBJ1-1; D gene uncertain. Trimming pared 1 base from V and 0 bases from J, leaving 10 bases between. The CDR3 is 15 amino acids. Germline CDR1 and CDR2: SGDLS and YYNGEE. This CDR3 is CASSVMRPMNTEAFF. The CDR3 DNA reads TGTGCCAGCAGCGTAATGAGACCCATGAACACTGAAGCTTTCTTT.

V and J are TRBV4-2 and TRBJ1-2, with TRBD1 matching 7 bases. The germline V gene has CDR1 LGHNA and CDR2 YNFKEQ. V shed 5 bases, J shed 8 bases, and the junction held 8 bases outside the gene matches. The CDR3 contains 13 residues. The CDR3 protein is CASSFKPGGGYTF. In DNA form, the CDR3 reads TGTGCCAGCAGCTTCAAGCCAGGGGGAGGCTACACCTTC.

The rearrangement links TRBV4-1 to TRBJ1-5; D ambiguous. CDR3 size: 15 residues. CDR1 and CDR2 (germline): MGHRA, YSYEKL. Trimming pared 4 bases from V and 7 bases from J, leaving 17 bases between. The CDR3 DNA reads TGCGCCAGCAGCCTGGAGGCTGGGTCCGTGCAGCCCCAGCATTTT. Translated: CASSLEAGSVQPQHF.

Comment on this clone: The sample holds other DNA sequences that translate to the same CDR3. J is TRBJ1-5 and V is TRBV19; D unclear. CDR3 length: 15 residues. Germline V gene data show CDR1 as LNHDA and CDR2 as SQIVND (reference sequence). Trimming cost V 3 bases and J 0 bases, with 9 bases left between them. Here the CDR3 DNA reads TGTGCCAGTAGTATTGGCGGTTATAGCAATCAGCCCCAGCATTTT. Translation gives CASSIGGYSNQPQHF.

In this sample, this clone turned up once. The V and J genes are TRBV18 and TRBJ2-1; 7 nucleotides agree with TRBD1. This CDR3 is built from 12 residues. V shed 5 bases and J 9 bases; nucleotides not matched to a gene: 4. Germline CDR1 reads KGHSH; CDR2 reads LQKENI. The DNA of the CDR3 is TGTGCCAGCTCAGATCAGGGGGTTGAGCAGTTCTTC. Translation: CASSDQGVEQFF.

In its sample, this clone was seen once. The CDR3 is CASSQDPTAGANVLTF. CDR3 nucleotide sequence: TGTGCCAGCAGCCAAGATCCGACCGCTGGGGCCAACGTCCTGACTTTC. The V call is TRBV14, the J call TRBJ2-6, with D hard to call. The CDR3 runs 16 residues. V lost 0 bases to trimming and J lost 2 bases, with 8 bases between them. Germline CDR1 and CDR2: SGHDN and FVKESK.

The gene calls are TRBV7-9 and TRBJ2-1, with 9 bases identical to TRBD2. V trimming: 3 bases; J trimming: 4 bases; junction bases outside the gene matches: 4. The CDR3 loop spans 15 amino acids. The germline V gene has CDR1 SEHNR and CDR2 FQNEAQ (reference sequence). The DNA of the CDR3 is TGTGCCAGCAGCTTGACTAGCGGCCTTTACAATGAGCAGTTCTTC. Its translation: CASSLTSGLYNEQFF.

The chain joins TRBV7-9 to TRBJ2-7, with D unclear. Germline assignment: CDR1 SEHNR and CDR2 FQNEAQ (reference sequence). Trimming pared 4 bases from V and 3 bases from J, leaving 19 bases between. This CDR3 has 16 amino acids. This CDR3 is CASSSFMGHEVYEQYF. The CDR3 nucleotides are TGTGCCAGCAGCTCGTTCATGGGCCATGAAGTCTACGAGCAGTACTTC.

This clone has just a few counts. This chain joins TRBV6-1 and TRBJ2-5; no reliable D call. CDR1 MNHNS and CDR2 SASEGT come from the germline V gene. CDR3 length equals 12 residues. V lost 4 bases to trimming and J lost 3 bases, with 6 bases between them. CDR3 sequence reads: CASSVLEETQYF. In DNA, the CDR3 is TGTGCCAGCAGTGTATTAGAAGAGACCCAGTACTTC.